This entry describes one T cell receptor (beta chain). These data belong to a study of CD8 T cells in Susac syndrome. Random hexamers were used to reverse transcribe an amount of roughly 0.45 to 1 ug RNA. TCRdb reprocessed the immunoSEQ multiplex PCR reads with MiXCR, giving one entry per CDR3 protein. The table lists 150,000 to 200,000 distinct CDR3 sequences, around 94% of them singletons, with about 0.13% in the top ten. The CDR3 runs 15 residues. V lost 7 bases to trimming and J lost 7 bases; unmatched junction nucleotides: 4. Germline V gene data show CDR1 as LGHDT and CDR2 as YNNKEL (reference sequence).

The V gene is TRBV3-1, the J gene TRBJ2-2; TRBD2 aligns across 15 bases. This clonotype was obtained from a human donor in good health. The sample comprised CD4+ T cells from PBMCs. The CDR3 sequence: CASMRTSGGVGELFF. The CDR3, as DNA: TGTGCCAGCATGCGGACTAGCGGGGGGGTCGGGGAGCTGTTTTTT. The whole variable domain, remainder taken from reference TRBV3-1 and TRBJ2-2, is DTAVSQTPKYLVTQMGNDKSIKCEQNLGHDTMYWYKQDSKKFLKIMFSYNNKELIINETVPNRFSPKSPDKAHLNLHINSLELGDSAVYFCASMRTSGGVGELFFGEGSRLTVL.